This T cell receptor beta chain was documented in a study of cytomegalovirus exposure and HLA in healthy donors. Overall study results and limits: In a later analysis, across HLA loci, associated TCR counts were highest for DRB1, lowest for HLA-C. According to an earlier analysis, most TCR beta V segments yielded productive rearrangements about 90% or about 30% of the time. In a later analysis, CMV-associated beta chains were mostly HLA-associated, it appeared. Most TCR sequences were uncommon, yet certain public TCRs appeared in many donors.

On this clone: Its antigen remains unknown.

This CDR3 spans 16 amino acids. Germline values: CDR1 SGHTA, CDR2 FQGNSA. Trimming removed 2 bases at V and 5 bases at J, with 15 bases between. Both 60 Vbeta primers and 13 Jbeta primers went into the PCR. Here immunoSEQ multiplex PCR was the method, and the copy in TCRdb shows in-frame clones only, minus some. The sample lists 150,000 to 200,000 clones; around 81% were seen once. The specimen sequenced was PBMCs. The V gene is TRBV7-2, the J gene TRBJ2-2, with a possible D match to TRBD1 (5 bases). This TCR came from a woman younger than 45 in good health and CMV-seronegative. The chain's CDR3 is CASSLLGAGLTGELFF. The DNA for the CDR3 is TGTGCCAGCAGCTTACTTGGGGCAGGGCTAACCGGGGAGCTGTTTTTT.